A selection of T cell receptor beta chains follows, all from one sample in a study of blood T cell repertoires in COVID-19. Libraries were prepared by immunoSEQ multiplex PCR; TCRdb keeps only in-frame clonotypes and omits some of them. Found here are around 100,000 clones, less than 90% of them singletons; the top ten hold about 7.4%. The specimen sequenced was peripheral blood. These receptors were taken from a man between 25 and 39 years old in a cohort sampled during active COVID-19. Each CDR3 is given with its conserved first and last residue. Fields, in order: clone size, D gene, J gene, V gene, CDR3 DNA, CDR3 protein. The D gene is left open where the match is weak. The size of a clone is reported for some rows only, either as once, few or many, or as a class for expanded clones.

. . TRBJ1-2 TRBV7-9 TGTGCCAGCAGCTTAGAAACAGGAAACTATGGCTACACCTTC CASSLETGNYGYTF
. TRBD1 TRBJ2-7 TRBV28 TGTGCCAGCACAGACAGGGGCAGCGAGCAGTACTTC CASTDRGSEQYF
. . TRBJ2-3 TRBV2 TGTGCCAGCAGTGTCACCGTGACGGGGTCTAGCACAGATACGCAGTATTTT CASSVTVTGSSTDTQYF
. TRBD2 TRBJ2-7 TRBV30 TGTGCCTGGAGTGGGGGGGGGTTTAACGCCTACGAGCAGTACTTC CAWSGGGFNAYEQYF
. . TRBJ1-1 TRBV6-5 TGTGCCAGCAGTCGACGGGTAGAGGCTTTCTTT CASSRRVEAFF
. TRBD1 TRBJ1-6 TRBV11-2 TGTGCCAGCAGCTTAGGGGACAGGGGCTCTGCCGCTCTGCCACCCCTCCACTTT CASSLGDRGSAALPPLHF
once TRBD1 TRBJ2-7 TRBV18 TGTGCCAGCTCACCTATTTCAGGGGGTGGTGAGCAGTACTTC CASSPISGGGEQYF
. . TRBJ1-1 TRBV28 TGTGCCAGCAGTTTTCAGGGTGGCACTGAAGCTTTCTTT CASSFQGGTEAFF
. . TRBJ1-3 TRBV6-5 TGTGCCCCGGCGGGTCGCTCTGGAAACACCATATATTTT CAPAGRSGNTIYF
. . TRBJ2-3 TRBV24-1 TGTGCCACCGGAGCCCTGATTTCCAGTGGTATTTTTACAGATACGCAGTATTTT CATGALISSGIFTDTQYF
once . TRBJ2-1 TRBV5-4 TGTGCCAGCAGCTTGCGGCAGGCCAGCTCCTACAATGAGCAGTTCTTC CASSLRQASSYNEQFF
. TRBD1 TRBJ2-2 TRBV27 TGTGCCAGCAGCTGGACAGGGAACACCGGGGAGCTGTTTTTT CASSWTGNTGELFF
. . TRBJ1-2 TRBV11-2 TGTGCCAGCAGCTTAGATCGAGTGAGCGCCAGGGCACAAGGCTACACCTTC CASSLDRVSARAQGYTF
. . TRBJ1-2 TRBV29-1 TGCAGCGCAGGGGTGGGAGGAGTGCCCACCTTC CSAGVGGVPTF
. . TRBJ2-3 TRBV5-6 TGTGCCAGCAGCTTAGGAGGGTTGCCAGATACGCAGTATTTT CASSLGGLPDTQYF
. . TRBJ2-3 TRBV2 TGTGCCAGCAGGGCGGGAGATACGCAGTATTTT CASRAGDTQYF
. . TRBJ2-1 TRBV7-9 TGTGCCAGCGAACTTCCTCCACTGAATGAGCAGTTCTTC CASELPPLNEQFF
. TRBD1 TRBJ1-3 TRBV5-6 TGTGCCAGCAGCCACCCCGGGACAGGGATCGCTGGAAACACCATATATTTT CASSHPGTGIAGNTIYF
once TRBD1 TRBJ1-5 TRBV12-3/TRBV12-4 TGTGCCAGCAGTTACAGGGGCCAGCCCCAGCATTTT CASSYRGQPQHF
. . TRBJ2-3 TRBV6-5 TGTGCCAGCGCCCCCTCGGCGGCTTCCCGGGGTACGCAGTATTTT CASAPSAASRGTQYF
. . TRBJ2-7 TRBV11-3 TGTGCCAGCTCTGAGAACCCCTACGAGCAGTACTTC CASSENPYEQYF
. TRBD1 TRBJ1-2 TRBV6-4 TGTGCCAGCAGCCGTGGACAGGGGGCAAACGCGTATGGCTACACCTTC CASSRGQGANAYGYTF
. TRBD1 TRBJ2-1 TRBV5-1 TGCGCCAGCAGCTCGACAGGGGGCGCTTTGGGATACAATGAGCAGTTCTTC CASSSTGGALGYNEQFF
. . TRBJ2-7 TRBV21-1 TGTGCCAGCAGCCAAAACAGGGGGCGGTACGAGCAGTACTTC CASSQNRGRYEQYF
. TRBD1 TRBJ1-2 TRBV7-8 TGTGCCAGCAGCTACCGGGGGGACAGGGGTCCCTTTGGCTACACCTTC CASSYRGDRGPFGYTF
. . TRBJ1-1 TRBV5-4 TGTGCCAGCAGCTTGGCCGAGAAGGGGAGGTTAGCTGAAGCTTTCTTT CASSLAEKGRLAEAFF
. TRBD1 TRBJ2-2 TRBV7-2 TGTGCCAGCAGAGTAGGGGGCACGGACACCGGGGAGCTGTTTTTT CASRVGGTDTGELFF
. . TRBJ2-2 TRBV6-5 TGTGCCAGCAGATCAGACAGCACCACCGGGGAGCTGTTTTTT CASRSDSTTGELFF
. TRBD2 TRBJ2-1 TRBV7-2 TGTGCCAGCAGCTTAGCTTCTAGCGGGCCCTACAATGAGCAGTTCTTC CASSLASSGPYNEQFF
few TRBD1 TRBJ1-5 TRBV19 TGTGCCAGTAGTCCCAACCGGGACAGGGTCAATCAGCCCCAGCATTTT CASSPNRDRVNQPQHF
. . TRBJ2-2 TRBV19 TGTGCCAGTGAGGGTACCGGGGAGCTGTTTTTT CASEGTGELFF
. . TRBJ2-3 TRBV5-1 TGCGCCAGCAGCTTGGCTAGCCCCTACACAGATACGCAGTATTTT CASSLASPYTDTQYF
. TRBD1 TRBJ2-5 TRBV2 TGTGCCAGCAGTGGAAGGGGGGACAGGGGTTCTTGGCAAGAGACCCAGTACTTC CASSGRGDRGSWQETQYF
. . TRBJ2-4 TRBV6-5 TGTGCCAGCGCGGCGGGGACCAAAAACATTCAGTACTTC CASAAGTKNIQYF
. TRBD1 TRBJ1-1 TRBV30 TGTGCCTGGAGGCGTGGGACAGGACCTGAAGCTTTCTTT CAWRRGTGPEAFF
. . TRBJ1-1 TRBV30 TGTGCCTGGAGTGTACGAGGGAACACTGAAGCTTTCTTT CAWSVRGNTEAFF
. TRBD2 TRBJ2-3 TRBV9 TGTGCCAGCAGCGTAGGGGGGGGAACAGGAACAGATACGCAGTATTTT CASSVGGGTGTDTQYF
. TRBD1 TRBJ1-1 TRBV27 TGTGCCAGCAGGACAGGGGCGGGCACTGAAGCTTTCTTT CASRTGAGTEAFF
. . TRBJ2-2 TRBV18 TGTGCCTCCGCGCAGGTAGCGGCCGGGGAGCTGTTTTTT CASAQVAAGELFF
. . TRBJ1-2 TRBV21-1 TGTGCCAGCAGCAAAGCGTCAGGGCCAAACTATGGCTACACCTTC CASSKASGPNYGYTF
few . TRBJ2-7 TRBV7-9 TGTGCCAGCAGCTTAGAAGCCCAGGGGGGGCAGTACTTC CASSLEAQGGQYF
. . TRBJ1-1 TRBV27 TGTGCCAGCAGTTTCGGGGGGCCCGGCACTGAAGCTTTCTTT CASSFGGPGTEAFF
. TRBD1 TRBJ2-2 TRBV18 TGTGCCAGCTCACCAATCGGGACAGATAACACCGGGGAGCTGTTTTTT CASSPIGTDNTGELFF